Listed here are 2 T cell receptor beta chains from one sample, sequenced in a study of OX40 agonist ivuxolimab in advanced cancers. Produced via immunoSEQ multiplex PCR; TCRdb's table is partial and in-frame only. The sample contains some 21,000 clones, around two thirds of which appear only once. Sequencing was performed on CD4+ or CD8+ T cells sorted from blood, taken in a trial of the OX40 agonist ivuxolimab. These receptors were obtained from an adult with an advanced solid tumor such as melanoma, head and neck, liver or kidney cancer.

This clone was observed a handful of times. Other DNA sequences in this sample translate to the same CDR3. The J gene is TRBJ2-5, the V gene TRBV29-1, with D possibly TRBD1 on 6 matching bases. There are 13 residues in the CDR3. Per the germline V gene, CDR1 is SQVTM and CDR2 is ANQGSEA. V was trimmed by 1 base and J by 5 bases, leaving 11 bases between them. The CDR3, as DNA: TGCAGCGTTGAAGTGGGGGCGGGTGAGACCCAGTACTTC. This translates into CSVEVGAGETQYF.

This clone has just a few counts. This chain joins TRBV2 and TRBJ2-3, with 12 bases matching TRBD2. The CDR3 sequence is 16 residues long. With V trimmed by 3 bases and J by 3 bases, 4 bases remained unmatched. Germline-derived CDR1 and CDR2 are SNHLY and FYNNEI. In DNA form, the CDR3 reads TGTGCCAGCAGTGACCTAGCGGGAGGGGGTACAGATACGCAGTATTTT. Residues: CASSDLAGGGTDTQYF.